Sequencing of this T cell receptor beta chain was carried out in a study of TIL therapy for anti-PD-1-resistant metastatic lung cancer. Across the study: By whole-exome sequencing, median non-synonymous tumor mutation burden was under 1.9 mutations per megabase.

Trimming took 6 bases from V and 1 from J, leaving 9 bases between them. This CDR3 is built from 13 residues. Germline CDR1 MNHNS, CDR2 SASEGT. As for time point: pre-treatment sample, taken before nivolumab and TIL therapy. Pleural nodules or supraclavicular lymph nodes made up most of the excised metastases sampled. The immunoSEQ assay was v3. Only in-frame clones appear in the TCRdb table, and some are missing; sequencing was by immunoSEQ multiplex PCR. The data hold 13,000 or so clones, with about 70% observed a single time. This sequence was found in a woman aged 30 to 85 with non-small cell lung cancer. This chain connects TRBV6-1 to TRBJ1-1; D is uncertain. The source was tumor tissue, collected at baseline. CDR3 nucleotides: TGTGCCAGCAGCGCCCGGGAGAACACTGAAGCTTTCTTT. Its translation: CASSARENTEAFF.